This T cell receptor (beta chain) was found in a study of blood T cell repertoires in COVID-19. CDR1 KGHSH and CDR2 LQKENI come from the germline V gene. The CDR3 sequence is 15 residues long. Trimming removed 2 bases from V and 14 bases from J; junction bases left unmatched: 14. The authors' processing: Reference gene primer amplification gave estimated nucleated cell counts. Measured with immunoSEQ multiplex PCR; TCRdb has only the in-frame clones, and not every one. V, J and clone size derive from that table, while D and trimming were established from the DNA sequence. The table lists approximately 120,000 clones, around 76% of them singletons.

Sequenced input: peripheral blood. The chain combines TRBV18 with TRBJ1-4, with TRBD1 identical over 7 bases. The receptor was isolated from a man aged 80 or over with COVID-19, enrolled during active disease. Here the CDR3 reads CASSPTTGTAQGLFF. The CDR3 DNA follows: TGTGCCAGCTCACCAACGACAGGGACCGCCCAGGGGCTGTTTTTT.